Listed here are 13 T cell receptor beta chains from one sample, sequenced in a study of tumor-infiltrating lymphocytes in primary liver carcinoma. cDNA specific to TCR beta was made from 450 to 500 ng of total RNA, with a constant-region primer employed for priming. Three nested multiplex PCR rounds of slightly modified ARM-PCR generated TCR beta libraries. Use of TRBV1-TRBV30 forward primers with a C-beta reverse primer characterized the first two PCR rounds, which lasted about 11 cycles each. TCRdb reprocessed the multiplex PCR reads with MiXCR, giving one entry per CDR3 protein. The sample carries more than 150,000 distinct CDR3 sequences, 50% to 75% recorded once. They got blood RNA out of unsorted whole blood and also pulled out germline DNA. Material: peripheral blood. The receptors derive from a man aged 40-55 years with primary liver carcinoma and hepatitis B virus infection.

V is TRBV12-3 or TRBV12-4 and J is TRBJ2-2; D is undetermined. This CDR3 comprises 14 residues. Trimming removed 6 bases from V and 3 bases from J, with 11 bases in between. The CDR3 DNA is TGTGCCAGCAGCCGCAGTGGAGACACCGGGGAGCTGTTTTTT. Translation gives CASSRSGDTGELFF.

The CDR3 DNA follows: TGTGCCAGCAGCCAAGACTCTGCGACTAGCGGGGGTTCCACAGATACGCAGTATTTT. Its protein is CASSQDSATSGGSTDTQYF. The chain recombines TRBV4-2 with TRBJ2-3; 12 bases match TRBD2. The CDR3 sequence is 19 residues long. CDR1 is LGHNA and CDR2 is YNFKEQ in the germline V gene. V lost 0 bases and J lost 2; bases outside the gene matches: 9.

V and J are TRBV12-3 or TRBV12-4 and TRBJ2-6; D may be TRBD1 (6 bases). Trimming removed 6 bases at V and 0 bases at J, with 15 bases between. This CDR3 is 17 amino acids long. CDR3 coding DNA: TGTGCCAGCAGCGAGGACAGCTTGAGCTCTGGGGCCAACGTCCTGACTTTC. Protein sequence: CASSEDSLSSGANVLTF.

The chain has TRBV10-3 and TRBJ2-1, with TRBD2 matching 7 bases. This CDR3 is 18 amino acids long. Losses at the gene ends were 10 bases for V and 5 bases for J; bases not matched to a gene: 23. Per the germline V gene, CDR1 is ENHRY and CDR2 is SYGVKD. The CDR3 DNA is TGTGCCACCATGGGCTTGGGGGGGGGAGCAAACAGAGACAATGAGCAGTTCTTC. This sequence encodes CATMGLGGGANRDNEQFF.

The rearrangement joins TRBV28 to TRBJ2-7, with D possibly TRBD2 on 5 matching bases. CDR3 length equals 15 residues. Trimming left V 2 bases short and J 6 bases short, with 17 bases between. The germline gives CDR1 MDHEN, CDR2 SYDVKM. CDR3 protein: CASSLTTGSSIEQYF. CDR3 sequence (DNA): TGTGCCAGCAGTTTAACAACGGGATCCTCAATCGAGCAGTACTTC.

The chain employs TRBV5-5 and TRBJ2-3; 9 positions match TRBD1. There are 17 residues in the CDR3. Germline V gene lookup returns CDR1 SGHKS and CDR2 YYEKEE (reference sequence). Trimming removed 0 bases from V and 5 bases from J; junction bases left unmatched: 10. CDR3 residues: CASSLGWDRDVEDTQYF. The DNA for the CDR3 is TGTGCCAGCAGCTTGGGCTGGGACAGGGATGTGGAAGATACGCAGTATTTT. Using reference TRBV5-5 and TRBJ2-3 for the parts outside the CDR3, the full variable domain is DAGVTQSPTHLIKTRGQQVTLRCSPISGHKSVSWYQQVLGQGPQFIFQYYEKEERGRGNFPDRFSARQFPNYSSELNVNALLLGDSALYLCASSLGWDRDVEDTQYFGPGTRLTVL.

This clonotype was seen more than once but under ten times. This sequence joins TRBV5-4 and TRBJ2-1; D uncertain. Germline lookup yields CDR1 SGHNT and CDR2 YYREEE (reference sequence). V lost 4 bases to trimming and J lost 8 bases, with 16 bases between them. The CDR3 is made up of 14 amino acids. The CDR3 protein is CASSRFGGWDEQFF. The CDR3 region has the DNA TGTGCCAGCAGCCGTTTCGGTGGCTGGGATGAGCAGTTCTTC.

The chain employs TRBV5-1 and TRBJ2-1; D may be TRBD1 or TRBD2 (5 bases each). From germline, CDR1 is SGHRS and CDR2 YFSETQ. Trimming removed 7 bases from V and 3 bases from J, with 17 bases in between. This CDR3 region has 15 residues. CDR3 amino acids: CASAIDVGDYNEQFF. The CDR3 nucleotides are TGCGCCAGCGCCATTGACGTGGGGGACTACAATGAGCAGTTCTTC.

V and J are TRBV12-3 or TRBV12-4 and TRBJ2-1, with TRBD2 matching over 7 bases. The CDR3 has 15 residues. V lost 2 bases and J lost 5; bases outside the gene matches: 6. CDR3 coding DNA: TGTGCCAGCAGTTTAAAGATAGCGGGCGACAATGAGCAGTTCTTC. Translation gives CASSLKIAGDNEQFF.

Comment on this clonotype: A much bigger clone sits one base away, suggesting this may be a read error. The chain is built from TRBV29-1 and TRBJ2-7; D perhaps matches TRBD2 (6 bases). V lost 6 bases to trimming and J lost 7 bases, with 22 bases between them. This CDR3 region has 14 residues. Per the germline V gene, CDR1 is SQVTM and CDR2 is ANQGSEA. The CDR3 DNA is TGCAGCGTCGCCGTCGACAGTGTGGGGGGAGAGCAGTACTTC. Translated: CSVAVDSVGGEQYF.

The rearrangement links TRBV28 to TRBJ2-7, with D tentatively TRBD1 or TRBD2 (5 bases each). Trimming removed 6 bases at V and 2 bases at J, with 17 bases between. From germline, CDR1 is MDHEN and CDR2 SYDVKM. The CDR3 totals 15 residues. DNA of the CDR3: TGTGCCAGCAGCGCCCCAGGGACGGCCCCCTACGAGCAGTACTTC. It translates to CASSAPGTAPYEQYF.

This clonotype has at least ten counts. This chain links TRBV29-1 with TRBJ2-2, with TRBD2 matching over 9 bases. After removal of 4 bases from V and 6 bases from J, the junction contained 6 bases not matched to a gene. CDR1 SQVTM and CDR2 ANQGSEA come from the germline V gene. The length of the CDR3 is 14 residues. The CDR3 sequence: CSVGASGTAGELFF. The DNA for the CDR3 is TGCAGCGTTGGGGCTAGCGGGACAGCCGGGGAGCTGTTTTTT.

The sample holds a few counts of this clonotype. The rearrangement links TRBV12-3 or TRBV12-4 to TRBJ1-1; TRBD1 might be the D (5 bases). The CDR3 has 14 residues. V lost 3 bases, J lost 1 base, and 9 bases lay in between. The DNA of the CDR3 is TGTGCCAGCAGTTTGGACAACCCGAACACTGAAGCTTTCTTT. Protein sequence: CASSLDNPNTEAFF.